The clone carrying this T cell receptor beta chain was observed many times. This record belongs to a study of human T cells and chemical hapten exposure. Looking at the study overall: Patients, chiefly female, had alopecia areata, totalis or universalis.

Time point: pre-sensitization, week 0. The treatment here: therapeutic diphenylcyclopropenone sensitization with weekly scalp DPC. TCRdb reprocessed the RACE reads with MiXCR, giving one entry per CDR3 protein. The sample has tens of thousands of distinct CDR3 sequences, approximately 6.7% seen once. This material consisted of whole blood, taken in connection with sensitization to the hapten diphenylcyclopropenone (DPC). This receptor was obtained from a woman in her 30s with alopecia areata. Some clones in this sample may be carry-over from other donors' samples.

DNA of the CDR3: TGTGCCTGGAGACTCGGCCTCGGTTACGAGCAGTACTTC. Translating gives CAWRLGLGYEQYF. The chain couples TRBV30 to TRBJ2-7; unclear D gene. V was clipped by 3 bases and J by 4 bases, with 13 bases between them. The CDR3 spans 13 residues. Germline CDR1 is GTSNPN and CDR2 is SVGIG (reference sequence).